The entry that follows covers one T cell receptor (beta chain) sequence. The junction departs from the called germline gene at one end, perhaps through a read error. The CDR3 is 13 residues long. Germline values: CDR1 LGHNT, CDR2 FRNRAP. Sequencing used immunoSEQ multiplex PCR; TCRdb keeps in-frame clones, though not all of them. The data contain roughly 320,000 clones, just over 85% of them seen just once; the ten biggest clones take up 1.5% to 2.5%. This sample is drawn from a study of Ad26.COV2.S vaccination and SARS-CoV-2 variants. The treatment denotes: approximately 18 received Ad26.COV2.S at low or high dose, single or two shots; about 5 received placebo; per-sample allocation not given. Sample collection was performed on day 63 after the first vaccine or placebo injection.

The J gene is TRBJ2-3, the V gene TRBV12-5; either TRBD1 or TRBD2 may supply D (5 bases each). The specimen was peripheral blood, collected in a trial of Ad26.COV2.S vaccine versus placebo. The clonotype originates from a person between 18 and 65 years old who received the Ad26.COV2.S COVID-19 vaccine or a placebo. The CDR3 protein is CASGSRDLLNGHF. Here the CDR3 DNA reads TGTGCTAGTGGTTCAAGGGACCTCCTCAATGGGCATTTT.